Below are 9 T cell receptor beta chains sequenced from a single sample in a study of T cells in Graves' hyperthyroidism and ophthalmopathy (dated by TCRdb to the late 2010s). The library was made by multiplex PCR. Sequenced using an Illumina HiSeq 2000. The TCR beta CDR3 regions were amplified from the RNA transcripts. The TCR CDR3 was subjected to a first round of RT-PCR using the HTBI primer set and the Qiagen OneStep RT-PCR kit. TCRdb reprocessing: public reads trimmed at Q25 with fastp, clones called with MiXCR, in-frame beta chains kept. Every distinct CDR3 protein forms one entry, paired with its most common genes and DNA. This sample comprises 530,000 or so distinct CDR3 sequences, roughly a sixth of them detected only once. Roughly 15% of the sample is taken by the ten largest. Sequencing used blood. The receptors originated from a woman between 18 and 29 years old with Graves' ophthalmopathy.

This clonotype was observed many times. The chain joins TRBV5-6 to TRBJ1-4; 9 nucleotides match TRBD1. The V and J ends lost 4 bases and 13 bases, in that order; junction bases with no gene match: 11. Germline V lookup: CDR1 SGHDT, CDR2 YYEEEE. This CDR3 spans 14 amino acids. CDR3 amino acids: CASSLGTGRMGLFF. CDR3 nucleotide sequence: TGTGCCAGCAGCCTTGGGACAGGGAGAATGGGACTGTTTTTT.

This clonotype was seen a handful of times. V gene TRBV20-1 combines with J gene TRBJ1-4; 7 nucleotides align to TRBD1. The CDR3 is 15 amino acids. From germline, CDR1 is DFQATT and CDR2 SNEGSKA (reference sequence). V was pared by 5 bases and J by 3 bases, with 9 bases of the junction left unmatched. The CDR3 is CSASPKTGPNEKLFF. Here the CDR3 DNA reads TGCAGTGCTTCGCCTAAGACAGGGCCTAATGAAAAACTGTTTTTT.

This clonotype has more than one count but fewer than ten. The chain employs TRBV5-5 and TRBJ1-6; tentative D call: TRBD1 (5 bases). The CDR3 runs 14 residues. The V and J ends lost 0 bases and 9 bases respectively, with 10 bases between them. The germline gives CDR1 SGHKS, CDR2 YYEKEE (reference sequence). CDR3 nucleotide sequence: TGTGCCAGCAGCTTGGATGGGGCCGGTTCACCCCTCCACTTT. The encoded protein is CASSLDGAGSPLHF.

This clonotype has at least ten counts. The CDR3 loop is CASSFGGLYEQYF. The CDR3 DNA reads as TGTGCCAGCAGTTTTGGGGGGCTCTACGAGCAGTACTTC. This chain joins TRBV12-3 or TRBV12-4 and TRBJ2-7; D is possibly TRBD1 or TRBD2 (6 bases each). V gave up 3 bases and J gave up 3 bases, with 9 bases separating them. The CDR3 runs to 13 residues.

A few counts support this clonotype. This chain links TRBV9 with TRBJ1-3; 8 nucleotides align to TRBD1. With V trimmed by 5 bases and J by 6 bases, 7 bases remained unmatched. The germline gives CDR1 SGDLS, CDR2 YYNGEE. There are 14 residues in the CDR3. CDR3 region: CASRGGQETNTIYF. The CDR3 nucleotides read TGTGCCAGCAGAGGGGGACAGGAAACAAACACCATATATTTT.

This chain links TRBV27 with TRBJ1-1, with 12 positions matching TRBD1. Germline-derived CDR1 and CDR2 are MNHEY and SMNVEV (reference sequence). The V gene end was trimmed by 6 bases and the J gene end by 0 bases; junction bases not matched to a gene: 11. There are 18 residues in the CDR3. The CDR3 nucleotides read TGTGCCAGCAGCCCCGGGACAGGGGGCGGAATTATGAACACTGAAGCTTTCTTT. Protein: CASSPGTGGGIMNTEAFF.

This clonotype was counted once. The CDR3 region is CASSPGGFQETQYF. CDR3 coding DNA: TGCGCCAGCAGCCCGGGGGGCTTCCAAGAGACCCAGTACTTC. This chain connects TRBV5-1 to TRBJ2-5; D is possibly TRBD2 (7 bases). The germline V gene encodes CDR1 SGHRS and CDR2 YFSETQ. The length of the CDR3 is 14 residues. V gave up 4 bases and J gave up 1 base, with 11 bases separating them.

The chain employs TRBV4-3 and TRBJ2-3, with TRBD2 identical over 10 bases. Germline assignment: CDR1 LGHNA and CDR2 YSLEER. The CDR3 contains 17 residues. Trimming removed 0 bases from V and 5 bases from J; junction bases left unmatched: 8. CDR3 nucleotides: TGCGCCAGCAGCCAAGATACAGCGGGAGGGCCGGGAGATACGCAGTATTTT. It is translated as CASSQDTAGGPGDTQYF.

This clonotype was seen only a few times. The chain uses TRBV7-2 and TRBJ1-4; D might be TRBD1 (5 bases). The germline V and J ends were trimmed by 6 bases and 4 bases, with 15 bases remaining between them. Germline lookup yields CDR1 SGHTA and CDR2 FQGNSA. The CDR3 consists of 15 residues. The CDR3, as DNA: TGTGCCAGCAGTCAAGGGGTTTATGGTAATGAAAAACTGTTTTTT. It yields the protein CASSQGVYGNEKLFF.